This T cell receptor (beta chain) was captured by sequencing in a study of blood T cell repertoires in COVID-19. On this clone: At one boundary the junction diverges from the germline segment, which might be a read error.

Method: immunoSEQ multiplex PCR; TCRdb's copy keeps in-frame clones and lacks some. This sample has 250,000 to 350,000 clones, with roughly 90% found just once. The CDR3 totals 14 residues. In germline, CDR1 is SGHNT, CDR2 YYREEE (reference sequence). The sequenced material came from peripheral blood. The genes are TRBV5-4 and TRBJ1-5; D gene uncertain. This sequence originates from a woman aged 50 to 60 who had recovered from COVID-19. This CDR3 is CASSLDPGDQPQHF. DNA for the CDR3: TGTGCCAGCAGTTTGGATCCGGGAGATCAGCCCCAGCATTTT. Variable domain in full (rest from reference TRBV5-4 and TRBJ1-5): ETGVTQSPTHLIKTRGQQVTLRCSSQSGHNTVSWYQQALGQGPQFIFQYYREEENGRGNFPPRFSGLQFPNYSSELNVNALELDDSALYLCASSLDPGDQPQHFGDGTRLSIL.